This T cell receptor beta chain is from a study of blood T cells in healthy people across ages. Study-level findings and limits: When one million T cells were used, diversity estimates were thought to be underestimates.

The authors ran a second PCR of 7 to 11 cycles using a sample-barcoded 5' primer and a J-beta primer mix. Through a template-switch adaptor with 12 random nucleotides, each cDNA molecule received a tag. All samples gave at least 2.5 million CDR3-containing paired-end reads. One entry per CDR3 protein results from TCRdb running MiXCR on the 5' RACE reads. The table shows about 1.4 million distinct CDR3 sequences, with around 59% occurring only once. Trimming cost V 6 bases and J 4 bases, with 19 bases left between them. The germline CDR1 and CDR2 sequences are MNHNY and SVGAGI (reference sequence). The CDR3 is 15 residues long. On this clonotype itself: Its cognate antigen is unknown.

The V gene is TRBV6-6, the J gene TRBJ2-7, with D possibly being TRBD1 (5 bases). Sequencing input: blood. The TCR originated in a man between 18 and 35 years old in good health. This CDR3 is CASRPGPGFGYEQYF. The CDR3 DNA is TGTGCCAGCAGGCCCGGGCCAGGGTTTGGATACGAGCAGTACTTC.